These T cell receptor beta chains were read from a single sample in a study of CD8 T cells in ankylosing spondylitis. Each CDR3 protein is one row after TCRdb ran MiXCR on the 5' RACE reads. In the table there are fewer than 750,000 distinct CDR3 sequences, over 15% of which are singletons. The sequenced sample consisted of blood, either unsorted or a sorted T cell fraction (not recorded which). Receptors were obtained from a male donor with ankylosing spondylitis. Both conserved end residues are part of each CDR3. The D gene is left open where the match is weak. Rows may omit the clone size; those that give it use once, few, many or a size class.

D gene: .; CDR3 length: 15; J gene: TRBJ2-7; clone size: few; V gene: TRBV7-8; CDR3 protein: CASSLWQGPSYEQYF; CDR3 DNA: TGTGCCAGCAGCTTATGGCAGGGACCCTCCTACGAGCAGTACTTC
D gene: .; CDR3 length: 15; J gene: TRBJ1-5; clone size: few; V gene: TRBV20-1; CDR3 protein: CSARDQGISNQPQHF; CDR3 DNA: TGCAGTGCTAGAGATCAGGGAATCAGCAATCAGCCCCAGCATTTT
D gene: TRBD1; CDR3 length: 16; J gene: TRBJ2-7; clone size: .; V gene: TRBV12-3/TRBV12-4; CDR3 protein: CASSLAGTGKSYEQYF; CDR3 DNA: TGTGCCAGCAGTTTAGCGGGGACAGGGAAATCCTACGAGCAGTACTTC
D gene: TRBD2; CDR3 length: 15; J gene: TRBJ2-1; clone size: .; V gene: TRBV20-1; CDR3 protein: CSARPTSGEYNEQFF; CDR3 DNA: TGCAGTGCTAGGCCGACTAGCGGGGAGTACAATGAGCAGTTCTTC
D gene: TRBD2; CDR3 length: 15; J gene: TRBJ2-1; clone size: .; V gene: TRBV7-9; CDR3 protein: CASSRREADYNEQFF; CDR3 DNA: TGTGCCAGCAGCCGACGGGAGGCAGATTACAATGAGCAGTTCTTC
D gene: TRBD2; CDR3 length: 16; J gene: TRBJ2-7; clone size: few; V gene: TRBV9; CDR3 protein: CASSVGGLASSYEQYF; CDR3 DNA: TGTGCCAGCAGCGTAGGGGGACTAGCGAGCTCCTACGAGCAGTACTTC
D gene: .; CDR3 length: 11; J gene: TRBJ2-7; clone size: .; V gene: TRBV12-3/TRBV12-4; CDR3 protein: CASSQTSEQYF; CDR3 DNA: TGTGCCAGCAGCCAGACTAGCGAGCAGTACTTC
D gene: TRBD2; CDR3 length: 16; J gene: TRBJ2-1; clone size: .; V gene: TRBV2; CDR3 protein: CASSQTSGGLRDEQFF; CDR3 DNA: TGTGCCAGCAGCCAGACTAGCGGGGGATTAAGGGATGAGCAGTTCTTC
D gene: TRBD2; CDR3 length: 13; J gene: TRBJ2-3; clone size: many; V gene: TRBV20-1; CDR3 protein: CSAPRGGGDTQYF; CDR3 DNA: TGCAGTGCCCCCCGGGGGGGGGGAGATACGCAGTATTTT
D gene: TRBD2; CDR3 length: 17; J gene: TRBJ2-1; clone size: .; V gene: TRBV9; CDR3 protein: CASSVTPSSGGVYEQFF; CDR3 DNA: TGTGCCAGCAGCGTAACCCCGTCTTCGGGGGGGGTATATGAGCAGTTCTTC
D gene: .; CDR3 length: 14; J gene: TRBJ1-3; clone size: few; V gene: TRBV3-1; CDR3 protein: CASSHDSSGNTIYF; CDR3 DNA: TGTGCCAGCAGCCACGACAGTTCTGGAAACACCATATATTTT
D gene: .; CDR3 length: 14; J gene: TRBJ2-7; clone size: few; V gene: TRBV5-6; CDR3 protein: CASSGTGYSYEQYF; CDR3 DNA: TGTGCCAGCAGCGGTACAGGGTACTCCTACGAGCAGTACTTC
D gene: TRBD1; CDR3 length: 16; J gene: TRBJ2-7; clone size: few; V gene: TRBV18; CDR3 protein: CASSPLGTGSSYEQYF; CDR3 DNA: TGTGCCAGCTCACCGTTAGGGACAGGCAGCTCCTACGAGCAGTACTTC
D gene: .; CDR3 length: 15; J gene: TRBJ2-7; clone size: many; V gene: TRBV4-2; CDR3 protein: CASSLIRALGYEQYF; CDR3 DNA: TGTGCCAGCAGCCTCATACGGGCCCTAGGCTACGAGCAGTACTTC
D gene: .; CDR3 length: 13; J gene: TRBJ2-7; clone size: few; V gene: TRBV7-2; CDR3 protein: CASSYDWSYEQYF; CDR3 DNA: TGTGCCAGCAGCTATGACTGGTCCTACGAGCAGTACTTC
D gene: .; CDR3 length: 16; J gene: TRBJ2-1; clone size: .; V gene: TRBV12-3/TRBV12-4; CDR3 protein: CASSFSAGFSNNEQFF; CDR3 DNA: TGTGCCAGCAGTTTTTCTGCAGGCTTTTCGAACAATGAGCAGTTCTTC
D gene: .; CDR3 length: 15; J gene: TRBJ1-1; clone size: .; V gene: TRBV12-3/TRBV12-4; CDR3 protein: CASSFLGPGETEAFF; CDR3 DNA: TGTGCCAGCAGTTTCCTCGGCCCGGGGGAGACTGAAGCTTTCTTT